The 20 T cell receptor beta chains below all came from one sample that was sequenced in a study of siplizumab effects on memory and regulatory T cells. Assay: immunoSEQ multiplex PCR; the TCRdb copy retains only in-frame clones and omits some. Here the sample spans about 98,000 clones, roughly 92% being singletons. Source material: CD4+ T cells sorted from blood. Receptors originate from a human donor in good health.

The rearrangement links TRBV5-1 to TRBJ2-1; D might be TRBD2 (6 bases). The CDR3 consists of 18 residues. CDR1 and CDR2 (germline): SGHRS, YFSETQ. Trimming removed 0 bases at V and 0 bases at J, with 16 bases between. The CDR3 DNA reads TGCGCCAGCAGCTTGGGGGTATTAGCGGTGAGCTCCTACAATGAGCAGTTCTTC. It specifies CASSLGVLAVSSYNEQFF.

The chain is built from TRBV2 and TRBJ1-6, with 7 positions matching TRBD1. The CDR3 totals 13 residues. Trimming cost V 4 bases and J 9 bases; bases outside gene matches: 3. Looked up from germline, CDR1 is SNHLY and CDR2 is FYNNEI. CDR3 DNA: TGTGCCAGCAGTGGTGACAGGGTTTCACCCCTCCACTTT. It translates to CASSGDRVSPLHF.

This clone was recorded once. The chain is built from TRBV28 and TRBJ1-2; perhaps TRBD1 as D (6 bases). CDR3 size: 12 residues. Germline V gene lookup returns CDR1 MDHEN and CDR2 SYDVKM. V was clipped by 8 bases and J by 2 bases, with 9 bases between them. This CDR3 is CASDQGNYGYTF. The CDR3 DNA sequence: TGTGCCAGCGATCAGGGGAACTATGGCTACACCTTC.

This CDR3 is CSARDPSNYGYTF. CDR3 nucleotide sequence: TGCAGCGCCAGGGACCCTTCGAACTATGGCTACACCTTC. The J gene is TRBJ1-2, the V gene TRBV29-1; D might be TRBD1 (5 bases). This CDR3 has 13 amino acids. Germline values: CDR1 SQVTM, CDR2 ANQGSEA. Trimming removed 7 bases from V and 2 bases from J, with 14 bases in between.

The V call is TRBV5-4, the J call TRBJ1-3; possible D gene TRBD1, 5 bases. CDR1 and CDR2 (germline): SGHNT, YYREEE (reference sequence). V was cut by 4 bases and J by 4 bases, with 21 bases left in between. The CDR3 is made up of 17 amino acids. This chain's CDR3 is CASSLTLKTGRGNTIYF. CDR3 in DNA: TGTGCCAGCAGCCTCACACTTAAAACAGGCAGGGGAAACACCATATATTTT.

The gene calls are TRBV11-2 and TRBJ2-3; D ambiguous. The V and J ends lost 3 bases and 3 bases respectively, with 13 bases between them. The CDR3 has 15 residues. Germline V gives CDR1 SGHAT, CDR2 FQNNGV. Written as DNA, the CDR3 is TGTGCCAGCAGCTTGGGTAAGCTAGGGACAGATACGCAGTATTTT. Its translation: CASSLGKLGTDTQYF. The full variable domain, rest sourced from reference TRBV11-2 and TRBJ2-3, is EAGVAQSPRYKIIEKRQSVAFWCNPISGHATLYWYQQILGQGPKLLIQFQNNGVVDDSQLPKDRFSAERLKGVDSTLKIQPAKLEDSAVYLCASSLGKLGTDTQYFGPGTRLTVL.

This CDR3 reads CANNLSGANTGELFF. The CDR3 DNA sequence: TGTGCCAATAACCTTAGCGGGGCCAACACCGGGGAGCTGTTTTTT. The chain is built from TRBV19 and TRBJ2-2, with TRBD2 matching over 8 bases. V was pared by 10 bases and J by 2 bases, with 9 bases of the junction left unmatched. The CDR3 loop spans 15 amino acids. Germline assignment: CDR1 LNHDA and CDR2 SQIVND (reference sequence). Full variable domain (outside the CDR3, taken from reference TRBV19 and TRBJ2-2): DGGITQSPKYLFRKEGQNVTLSCEQNLNHDAMYWYRQDPGQGLRLIYYSQIVNDFQKGDIAEGYSVSREKKESFPLTVTSAQKNPTAFYLCANNLSGANTGELFFGEGSRLTVL.

The chain links TRBV19 to TRBJ2-1, with D possibly matching TRBD2 (7 bases). CDR3 length equals 16 residues. Germline CDR1 reads LNHDA; CDR2 reads SQIVND (reference sequence). Trimming shortened V by 4 bases and J by 1 base, and 14 bases separated the two germline ends. In nucleotides, the CDR3 is TGTGCCAGTAGTACCTGGGGGGGGCAATCCTACAATGAGCAGTTCTTC. It yields the protein CASSTWGGQSYNEQFF.

This chain joins TRBV5-8 and TRBJ2-3; the D gene is possibly TRBD2 (5 bases). Germline V gives CDR1 SGHTS, CDR2 YDEGEE. The V and J ends lost 5 bases and 3 bases respectively, with 10 bases between them. The CDR3 extends over 13 amino acids. CDR3 DNA: TGTGCCAGCAGATATAGGAGGACAGATACGCAGTATTTT. Translation: CASRYRRTDTQYF.

This chain links TRBV5-1 with TRBJ1-2; 7 nucleotides line up with TRBD1. Germline loops: CDR1 SGHRS, CDR2 YFSETQ. This CDR3 is built from 12 residues. Losses at the gene ends were 7 bases for V and 4 bases for J; bases not matched to a gene: 4. CDR3 sequence reads: CASGQDFYGYTF. CDR3 nucleotides: TGCGCCAGCGGACAGGACTTCTATGGCTACACCTTC.

The rearrangement joins TRBV19 to TRBJ2-3; D is unclear. V dropped 3 bases and J dropped 4 bases, with 11 bases sitting between them. The CDR3 consists of 14 residues. Germline lookup yields CDR1 LNHDA and CDR2 SQIVND (reference sequence). CDR3 loop: CASSIPTRPDTQYF. In DNA, the CDR3 is TGTGCCAGTAGTATTCCGACAAGACCAGATACGCAGTATTTT.

The chain recombines TRBV7-9 with TRBJ2-2; no clear D gene. The CDR3 consists of 13 residues. Germline assignment: CDR1 SEHNR and CDR2 FQNEAQ (reference sequence). V lost 1 base and J lost 7, with 7 bases in between. CDR3 nucleotide sequence: TGTGCCAGCAGCTTAGACTATAGCGGGGAGCTGTTTTTT. This encodes CASSLDYSGELFF.

A single count supports this clone. The chain has TRBV15 and TRBJ2-6, with D possibly TRBD2 on 6 matching bases. The CDR3 extends over 15 amino acids. Trimming removed 3 bases at V and 3 bases at J, with 9 bases between. The germline V gene has CDR1 LNHNV and CDR2 YYDKDF (reference sequence). The DNA of the CDR3 is TGTGCCACCAGCAGCGGGGGTGGTGGGGCCAACGTCCTGACTTTC. It specifies CATSSGGGGANVLTF.

This chain connects TRBV9 to TRBJ2-5; 11 nucleotides match TRBD2. This CDR3 comprises 15 residues. After removal of 0 bases from V and 5 bases from J, the junction contained 3 bases not matched to a gene. The germline gives CDR1 SGDLS, CDR2 YYNGEE. The CDR3 DNA reads TGTGCCAGCAGCGTAGATAGCGGGAGGGGGGAGACCCAGTACTTC. Protein: CASSVDSGRGETQYF.

The rearrangement uses TRBV9 and TRBJ2-1; 8 bases align to TRBD2. V trimming: 1 base; J trimming: 7 bases; junction bases outside the gene matches: 10. The CDR3 length is 16 residues. CDR1 and CDR2 from the germline V gene are SGDLS and YYNGEE. The CDR3 protein is CASSVRSSGSFNEQFF. The CDR3 region has the DNA TGTGCCAGCAGCGTAAGGTCGAGCGGGAGTTTTAATGAGCAGTTCTTC.

The CDR3 nucleotides are TGTGCCAGCCGCGAAGGAGGGAACTTTAACACCGGGGAGCTGTTTTTT. This sequence encodes CASREGGNFNTGELFF. This rearrangement joins TRBV5-4 to TRBJ2-2; TRBD2 is a possible D gene (6 bases). Germline V gene data show CDR1 as SGHNT and CDR2 as YYREEE (reference sequence). V was clipped by 7 bases and J by 2 bases, with 18 bases between them. The CDR3 sequence is 16 residues long.

This clone was seen a single time. The chain is built from TRBV28 and TRBJ2-2, with a weak D call TRBD2 (6 bases). V was shortened by 4 bases and J by 1 base, with 10 bases between the two germline ends. The CDR3 extends over 15 amino acids. The germline gives CDR1 MDHEN, CDR2 SYDVKM. The CDR3 DNA reads TGTGCCAGCAGTTCCGAAGCGGGGAACACCGGGGAGCTGTTTTTT. This codes for CASSSEAGNTGELFF.

This sequence joins TRBV6-5 and TRBJ1-1; D uncertain. This CDR3 is built from 12 residues. V was trimmed by 2 bases and J by 10 bases, leaving 11 bases between them. CDR1 and CDR2 from the germline V gene are MNHEY and SVGAGI. CDR3 sequence: CASSYGKVRAFF. CDR3 coding DNA: TGTGCCAGCAGTTACGGAAAGGTACGAGCTTTCTTT.

The rearrangement links TRBV18 to TRBJ2-5, with 7 bases that match TRBD1. The DNA end is more similar to TRBJ2-7, so the J call may be wrong. This CDR3 has 13 residues. Per the germline V gene, CDR1 is KGHSH and CDR2 is LQKENI. CDR3 DNA sequence: TGTGCCAGCTCACGGGACAGAACCTACGAGCAGTACTTC. It encodes CASSRDRTYEQYF.

The chain employs TRBV7-9 and TRBJ2-7; D gene ambiguous. CDR3 length: 14 residues. The germline V gene has CDR1 SEHNR and CDR2 FQNEAQ (reference sequence). Between the trimmed V and J ends, which lost 5 bases and 0 bases, there was a span of 11 bases. In DNA form, the CDR3 reads TGTGCCAGCAGCGACGGACGGAACTCCTACGAGCAGTACTTC. Its protein is CASSDGRNSYEQYF.